This T cell receptor beta chain appears in the sequencing data of a study of response to subunit inactivated influenza vaccine. Using its own MiXCR run on the RT-PCR reads, TCRdb lists one record per CDR3 protein. The sample contains more than 550,000 distinct CDR3 sequences, about 10% of which appear only once. The CDR3 is 15 amino acids. Germline V gene lookup returns CDR1 DFQATT and CDR2 SNEGSKA (reference sequence). The trim removed 1 base at V and 2 bases at J, leaving 5 bases unmatched. This sample also belongs to another study, concerning T cells expressing NK-cell markers. As that study records: TCR beta cDNA was made by 5'RACE template switching with UMIs. From sorted CD3+CD56+NKG2C+, CD3+CD56+NKG2C- and CD3+CD56-NKG2C+ T cells came the TCR beta repertoires. Sequenced donors, eight in total, included seven who were HCMV-seropositive and one who was seronegative.

The source is a man between 45 and 60 years old who received an inactivated influenza vaccine. The sample was PBMCs from blood, taken on the day of vaccination. The gene calls are TRBV20-1 and TRBJ2-3; 8 nucleotides align to TRBD1. The CDR3 DNA reads as TGCAGTGCTAGAGTTTGGGACAGGTTCACAGATACGCAGTATTTT. Residues: CSARVWDRFTDTQYF.